This TCR beta chain is from a study of beta chain features in type 1 diabetes. Study-level results: PCR might show a preference for shorter templates, equally across patients and controls. Type 1 diabetes patients showed fewer insertions and more deletions at VDJ junctions. The study found moderately but significantly shorter TCRB CDR3s in all four CD4+ subsets of Type 1 diabetes patients.

Only a few counts were recorded for this clone. Its matching antigen is unknown. The CDR3 runs to 12 residues. Germline lookup yields CDR1 SGHDT and CDR2 YYEEEE. Trimming removed 4 bases at V and 10 bases at J, with 12 bases between. Expressed TCRB transcripts were sequenced because the isolated RNA had all been reverse transcribed beforehand. Clones were read by immunoSEQ multiplex PCR, and TCRdb kept only the in-frame ones, dropping some. Among some 350,000 clones listed, about 13% were seen once. Sorted populations all had greater than 95% purity. Sample: naive CD4+ T cells from blood. The receptor's source is a woman between 18 and 29 years old with type 1 diabetes. The rearrangement links TRBV5-6 to TRBJ2-1; a possible D gene is TRBD1 (6 bases). This CDR3 is CASSPDRREQFF. The DNA of the CDR3 is TGTGCCAGCAGCCCCGACAGGAGGGAGCAGTTCTTC.